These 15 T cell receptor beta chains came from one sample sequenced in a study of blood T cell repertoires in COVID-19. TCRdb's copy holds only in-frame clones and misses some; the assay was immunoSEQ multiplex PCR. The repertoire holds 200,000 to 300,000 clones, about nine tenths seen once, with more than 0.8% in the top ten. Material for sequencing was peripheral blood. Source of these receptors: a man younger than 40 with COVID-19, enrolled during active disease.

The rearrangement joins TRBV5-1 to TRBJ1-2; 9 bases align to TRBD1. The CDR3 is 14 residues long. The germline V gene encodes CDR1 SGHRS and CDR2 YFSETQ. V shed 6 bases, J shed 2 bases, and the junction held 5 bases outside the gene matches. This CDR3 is CASTAGTGNYGYTF. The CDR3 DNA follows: TGCGCCAGCACTGCCGGGACAGGGAACTATGGCTACACCTTC.

The CDR3 sequence: CASSLGGESYNEQFF. For the CDR3, the DNA is TGCGCCAGCAGCTTGGGGGGAGAATCCTACAATGAGCAGTTCTTC. The chain joins TRBV5-1 to TRBJ2-1; tentative D call: TRBD2 (5 bases). Between the trimmed V and J ends, which lost 0 bases and 1 base, there was a span of 8 bases. The germline V gene encodes CDR1 SGHRS and CDR2 YFSETQ. The CDR3 spans 15 residues.

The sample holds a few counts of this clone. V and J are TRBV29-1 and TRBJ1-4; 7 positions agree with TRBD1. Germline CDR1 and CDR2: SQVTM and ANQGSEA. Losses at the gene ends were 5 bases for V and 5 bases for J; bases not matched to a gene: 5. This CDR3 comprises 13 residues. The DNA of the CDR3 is TGCAGCGTTCCGACAGGGAAGAATGAAAAACTGTTTTTT. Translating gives CSVPTGKNEKLFF.

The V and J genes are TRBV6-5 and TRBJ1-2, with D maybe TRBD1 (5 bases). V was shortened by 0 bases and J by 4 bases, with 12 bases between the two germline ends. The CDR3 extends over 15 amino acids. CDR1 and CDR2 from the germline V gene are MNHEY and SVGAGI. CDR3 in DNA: TGTGCCAGCAGTTACTCGGGGGGGACGGGCTATGGCTACACCTTC. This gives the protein CASSYSGGTGYGYTF.

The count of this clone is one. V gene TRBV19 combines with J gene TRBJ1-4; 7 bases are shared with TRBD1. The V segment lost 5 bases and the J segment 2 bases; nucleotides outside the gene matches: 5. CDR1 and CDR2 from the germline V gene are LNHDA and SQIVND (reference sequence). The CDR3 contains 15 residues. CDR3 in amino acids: CASSVSQGTNEKLFF. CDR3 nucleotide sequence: TGTGCCAGTAGTGTTTCACAGGGGACTAATGAAAAACTGTTTTTT.

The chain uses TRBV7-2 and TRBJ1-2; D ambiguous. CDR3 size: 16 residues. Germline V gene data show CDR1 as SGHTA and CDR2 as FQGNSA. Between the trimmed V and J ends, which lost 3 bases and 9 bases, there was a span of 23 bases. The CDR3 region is CASSFNSPTNNPRYTF. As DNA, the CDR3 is TGTGCCAGCAGCTTTAATAGTCCGACAAACAATCCTCGCTACACCTTC.

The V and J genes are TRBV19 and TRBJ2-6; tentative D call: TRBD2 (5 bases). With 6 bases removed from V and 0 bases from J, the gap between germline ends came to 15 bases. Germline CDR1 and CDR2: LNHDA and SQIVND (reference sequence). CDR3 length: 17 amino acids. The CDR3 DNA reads TGTGCCAGTAGCCCCGGGGTCGTAAACTCTGGGGCCAACGTCCTGACTTTC. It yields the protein CASSPGVVNSGANVLTF.

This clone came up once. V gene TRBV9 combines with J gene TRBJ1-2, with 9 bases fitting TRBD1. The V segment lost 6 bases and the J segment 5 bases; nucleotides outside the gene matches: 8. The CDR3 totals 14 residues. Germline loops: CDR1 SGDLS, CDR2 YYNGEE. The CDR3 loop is CASTRDRAVYGYTF. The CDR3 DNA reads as TGTGCCAGCACGCGGGACAGGGCGGTTTATGGCTACACCTTC.

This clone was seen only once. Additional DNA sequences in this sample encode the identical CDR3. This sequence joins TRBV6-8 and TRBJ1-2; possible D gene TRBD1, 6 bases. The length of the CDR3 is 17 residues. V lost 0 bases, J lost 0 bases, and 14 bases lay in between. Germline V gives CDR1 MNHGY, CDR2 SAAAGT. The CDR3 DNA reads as TGTGCCAGCAGTTACTCGAGGCAGGGGTTCGCTAACTATGGCTACACCTTC. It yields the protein CASSYSRQGFANYGYTF.

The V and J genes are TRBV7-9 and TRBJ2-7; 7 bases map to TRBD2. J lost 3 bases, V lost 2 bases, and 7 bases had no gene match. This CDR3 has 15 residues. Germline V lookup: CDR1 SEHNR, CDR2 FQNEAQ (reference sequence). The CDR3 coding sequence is TGTGCCAGCAGCTTATTGGGAGGGAACCGCTACGAGCAGTACTTC. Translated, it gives CASSLLGGNRYEQYF.

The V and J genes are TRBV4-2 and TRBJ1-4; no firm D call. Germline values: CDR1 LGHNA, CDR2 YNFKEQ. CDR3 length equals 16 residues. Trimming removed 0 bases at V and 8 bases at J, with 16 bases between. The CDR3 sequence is CASSQDRGLRGEKLFF. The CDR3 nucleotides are TGTGCCAGCAGCCAAGATCGCGGTCTCCGTGGAGAAAAACTGTTTTTT.

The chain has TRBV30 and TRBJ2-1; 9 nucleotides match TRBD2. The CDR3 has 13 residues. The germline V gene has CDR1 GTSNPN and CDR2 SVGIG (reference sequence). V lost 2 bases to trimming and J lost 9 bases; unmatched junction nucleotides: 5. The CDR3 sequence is CAWSKALAGEQFF. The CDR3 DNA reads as TGTGCCTGGAGTAAGGCACTAGCGGGTGAGCAGTTCTTC.

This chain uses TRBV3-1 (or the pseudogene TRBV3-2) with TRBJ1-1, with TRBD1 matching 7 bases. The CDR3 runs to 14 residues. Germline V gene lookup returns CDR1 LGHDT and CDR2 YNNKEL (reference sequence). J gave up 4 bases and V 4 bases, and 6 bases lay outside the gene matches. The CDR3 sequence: CASSPRTGPTEAFF. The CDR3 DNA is TGTGCCAGCAGCCCTCGGACAGGCCCCACTGAAGCTTTCTTT.

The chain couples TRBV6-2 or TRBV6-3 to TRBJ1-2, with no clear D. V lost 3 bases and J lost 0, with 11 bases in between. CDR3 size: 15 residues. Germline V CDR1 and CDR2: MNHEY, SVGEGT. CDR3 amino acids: CASSYRASSNYGYTF. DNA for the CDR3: TGTGCCAGCAGTTATAGAGCCTCCTCTAACTATGGCTACACCTTC.

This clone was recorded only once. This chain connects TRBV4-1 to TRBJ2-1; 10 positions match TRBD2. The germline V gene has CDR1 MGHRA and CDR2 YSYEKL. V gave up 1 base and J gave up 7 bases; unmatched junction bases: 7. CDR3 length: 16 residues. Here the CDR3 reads CASSQVWSGGGNEQFF. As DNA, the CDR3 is TGCGCCAGCAGCCAAGTTTGGAGCGGGGGGGGAAATGAGCAGTTCTTC.